This entry features one T cell receptor beta chain sequence. The authors reverse transcribed about 0.5 to 1 ug RNA with random hexamers. The immunoSEQ assay covered 54 Vbeta and 13 Jbeta segments for CDR3. TCRdb re-analysed the immunoSEQ multiplex PCR reads in MiXCR, keeping a single row per CDR3 protein. Among approximately 210,000 distinct CDR3 sequences listed, roughly 93% were seen once. Negative isolation yielded CD8+ and CD4+ T cells; FACS enriched TEMRA cells. This sample was included in a study of CD8 T cells in Susac syndrome. Germline-derived CDR1 and CDR2 are KGHSH and LQKENI. V was trimmed by 3 bases and J by 2 bases, leaving 14 bases between them. There are 15 residues in the CDR3.

The specimen sequenced was CD4+ T cells from PBMCs. This TCR derives from a human donor with Susac syndrome. This sequence joins TRBV18 and TRBJ2-7; D remains unclear. The CDR3 DNA is TGTGCCAGCTCACCCAATCCGGGTCCTGCCTACGAGCAGTACTTC. As protein: CASSPNPGPAYEQYF.